This TCR beta chain was captured in a study of T-cell memory formation after mild COVID-19. In its sample, this clonotype was seen many times. Its antigen is as yet unknown. The CDR3 totals 13 residues. V shed 6 bases and J shed 1 base, with 9 bases lying between them. The study's findings and limits: CD4/CD8 balance characterized clones contracting day 15 to 85, and CD4+ skew characterized later expanders. Cross-reactive memory apparently joined, as some responding clones appeared in pre-infection memory.

The 5'RACE method, run with constant-segment primers, produced TCR alpha and TCR beta cDNA libraries (carrying sample barcodes and UMIs). TCRdb fed the 5' RACE reads into MiXCR, producing one record per CDR3 protein. There are 250,000 to 300,000 distinct CDR3 sequences in the sample; 16% occur only once, and 22% lies in the top ten. Sequencing input: PBMCs or a T cell subset sorted from them (not recorded which). The rearrangement uses TRBV12-3 or TRBV12-4 and TRBJ1-2, with D uncertain. The sequence came from a man aged 18 to 29 who had mild COVID-19 (a few samples of this study predate the infection). Cell type and time point are not known. CDR3 bases: TGTGCCAGCAGCCTAGGGATTAACTATGGCTACACCTTC. Its translation: CASSLGINYGYTF.